A selection of T cell receptor beta chains follows, all from one sample in a study of cytomegalovirus exposure and HLA in healthy donors. TCRdb keeps only in-frame clones here, not all; method: immunoSEQ multiplex PCR. Found here are tens of thousands of clones, roughly nine tenths of them singletons; the top ten hold roughly 12%. Sequenced material: PBMCs. These receptors all stem from a woman in her 30s in good health and CMV-seropositive. CDR3s include the opening cysteine and the closing phenylalanine or tryptophan. A D gene is named only where the DNA matches it firmly. A row's size may be missing; if present it is once, few, many or a size class.

j_gene | len | v_gene | d_gene | abundance | CDR3nt | CDR3aa
TRBJ2-5 | 15 | TRBV5-1 | TRBD1 | NA | TGCGCCAGCAGTCAGGACAGGGGGGATCAAGAGACCCAGTACTTC | CASSQDRGDQETQYF
TRBJ2-7 | 14 | TRBV6-5 | NA | NA | TGTGCCAGCAGGATTGAGTCAGGGGCCTACGAGCAGTACTTC | CASRIESGAYEQYF
TRBJ1-4 | 17 | TRBV7-9 | NA | NA | TGTGCCAGCAGCTTAGCTCAGGGACACCGATGGGGTGAAAAACTGTTTTTT | CASSLAQGHRWGEKLFF
TRBJ2-1 | 15 | TRBV5-1 | TRBD1 | once | TGCGCCAGCAGCCGGGACAGGGCTACCTACAATGAGCAGTTCTTC | CASSRDRATYNEQFF
TRBJ2-7 | 16 | TRBV28 | TRBD1 | NA | TGTGCCAGCAGTTTGGGGACAGGGGGGGCAGTCTACGAGCAGTACTTC | CASSLGTGGAVYEQYF
TRBJ2-7 | 13 | TRBV6-1 | TRBD1 | NA | TGTGCCAGCAGTGAACTAGGACAGGCTGAGCAGTACTTC | CASSELGQAEQYF
TRBJ2-4 | 18 | TRBV19 | TRBD1 | NA | TGTGCCAGTAGTATACCATCGGGATTACAGGGGACCAAAAACATTCAGTACTTC | CASSIPSGLQGTKNIQYF
TRBJ2-7 | 14 | TRBV6-1 | TRBD1 | NA | TGTGCCAGCAGAAGGGACAGGGGGCGATACGAGCAGTACTTC | CASRRDRGRYEQYF
TRBJ2-1 | 14 | TRBV21-1 | NA | once | TGTGCCAGCAGCGCCGGGACAGGGGCCAATGAGCAGTTCTTC | CASSAGTGANEQFF
TRBJ2-3 | 16 | TRBV19 | NA | NA | TGTGCCAGTAGTAGCAGGGTCCGGCATGCGGCAGATACGCAGTATTTT | CASSSRVRHAADTQYF
TRBJ1-2 | 15 | TRBV30 | NA | NA | TGTGCCTGGATCGAATGGGACACCCCAAACTATGGCTACACCTTC | CAWIEWDTPNYGYTF
TRBJ2-7 | 14 | TRBV11-2 | TRBD2 | NA | TGTGCCAGCAGCTCGTTAGCGGGAGGTGGGGAGCAGTACTTC | CASSSLAGGGEQYF
TRBJ2-7 | 18 | TRBV4-1 | TRBD2 | NA | TGCGCCAGCAGGCACCCTCATCCTAGCGGGAGCCCCTCCTACGAGCAGTACTTC | CASRHPHPSGSPSYEQYF
TRBJ2-7 | 14 | TRBV7-3 | TRBD2 | NA | TGTGCCAGCAGCTTACGAGCGGGAGAACACGAGCAGTACTTC | CASSLRAGEHEQYF
TRBJ1-2 | 12 | TRBV6-5 | TRBD1 | NA | TGTGCCAGCAGTTGGACAGGAGATGGCTACACCTTC | CASSWTGDGYTF
TRBJ2-5 | 14 | TRBV5-1 | NA | NA | TGCGCCAGCAGCGCCCAGGGGGGTCAAGAGACCCAGTACTTC | CASSAQGGQETQYF
TRBJ2-3 | 16 | TRBV18 | NA | once | TGTGCCAGCTCACCCGTTGGAGGGAGAGGCACAGATACGCAGTATTTT | CASSPVGGRGTDTQYF
TRBJ1-4 | 14 | TRBV5-6 | NA | few | TGTGCCAGCAGCTTGTCAGGATTTAATGAAAAACTGTTTTTT | CASSLSGFNEKLFF
TRBJ1-1 | 15 | TRBV6-5 | NA | NA | TGTGCCAGCAGTTCCGCGGGGGGTGGTAACACTGAAGCTTTCTTT | CASSSAGGGNTEAFF
TRBJ2-5 | 15 | TRBV27 | NA | NA | TGTGCCAGCAGAGCACAGGGGGAGGGACAAGAGACCCAGTACTTC | CASRAQGEGQETQYF
TRBJ1-2 | 14 | TRBV6-5 | TRBD1 | NA | TGTGCCAGCAGCAGCGCCGGGACAGGGTATGGCTACACCTTC | CASSSAGTGYGYTF
TRBJ2-3 | 17 | TRBV5-1 | TRBD2 | NA | TGCGCCAGCAGCTTATCTAAGACTAGCGGTGCGGGAGATACGCAGTATTTT | CASSLSKTSGAGDTQYF
TRBJ2-7 | 15 | TRBV19 | TRBD2 | NA | TGTGCCAGTAGTATCCAGGGTAGCGGGAGCCACGAGCAGTACTTC | CASSIQGSGSHEQYF
TRBJ1-2 | 12 | TRBV30 | TRBD1 | NA | TGTGCCTCCGAGGGACAGGGGGGCGGCTACACCTTC | CASEGQGGGYTF
TRBJ2-1 | 18 | TRBV18 | TRBD2 | NA | TGTGCCAGCTCACCAACTAGCGGGACCGCCTCCTCCTACAATGAGCAGTTCTTC | CASSPTSGTASSYNEQFF
TRBJ2-1 | 15 | TRBV30 | TRBD2 | NA | TGTGCCTGGAGTGCGAAGGGACTAGCGGGAAGGGAGCAGTTCTTC | CAWSAKGLAGREQFF
TRBJ2-5 | 17 | TRBV11-2 | NA | NA | TGTGCCAGCAGCCCCGGCGAGGGCTGGACCACCCAAGAGACCCAGTACTTC | CASSPGEGWTTQETQYF
TRBJ2-3 | 15 | TRBV10-1 | TRBD2 | NA | TGCGCCAGCAGCGGCGGGGGAGGGGGCACAGATACGCAGTATTTT | CASSGGGGGTDTQYF
TRBJ2-7 | 15 | TRBV5-1 | TRBD1 | NA | TGCGCCAGCAGCTACGACGGGACAGGGTCCTACGAGCAGTACTTC | CASSYDGTGSYEQYF